One sample yielded the 17 T cell receptor beta chains listed below, sequenced in a study of identifying expanded T cells in peripheral blood. The repertoire was sequenced with immunoSEQ multiplex PCR; TCRdb's copy has only in-frame clones and lacks some. The data show more than 70,000 clones, approximately 84% seen once. Sequenced material: blood. The receptors originated from a person aged 18 to 75 in good health.

This chain links TRBV5-1 with TRBJ2-7; tentative D call: TRBD1 (5 bases). The V gene lost 9 bases and the J gene lost 5 bases, with 18 bases spanning the gap. The germline gives CDR1 SGHRS, CDR2 YFSETQ. The CDR3 extends over 13 amino acids. CDR3: CANMAGPDDEQYF. The CDR3 DNA reads as TGCGCCAACATGGCAGGGCCAGACGACGAGCAGTACTTC.

The genes are TRBV5-4 and TRBJ1-1; D not certain. In germline, CDR1 is SGHNT, CDR2 YYREEE (reference sequence). The germline V and J ends were trimmed by 2 bases and 2 bases, with 13 bases remaining between them. The CDR3 has 15 residues. This chain's CDR3 is CASSFAGQRNTEAFF. For the CDR3, the DNA is TGTGCCAGCAGCTTCGCTGGCCAACGTAACACTGAAGCTTTCTTT.

The chain carries TRBV27 and TRBJ1-1; 7 bases map to TRBD1. The CDR3 contains 14 residues. Germline V gene lookup returns CDR1 MNHEY and CDR2 SMNVEV (reference sequence). Trimming at V came to 5 bases and at J to 4 bases, leaving 7 bases not matched to a gene. The CDR3 region is CASSVGQVGTEAFF. The CDR3 DNA follows: TGTGCCAGCAGTGTCGGACAGGTAGGCACTGAAGCTTTCTTT.

This chain connects TRBV4-3 to TRBJ2-2; 7 bases agree with TRBD2. The V and J ends lost 0 bases and 1 base, in that order; junction bases with no gene match: 11. CDR3 length: 19 amino acids. Germline lookup yields CDR1 LGHNA and CDR2 YSLEER. CDR3 sequence: CASSQDPSGGQRNTGELFF. CDR3 in DNA: TGCGCCAGCAGCCAAGATCCTAGCGGCGGGCAAAGGAACACCGGGGAGCTGTTTTTT.

The rearrangement uses TRBV11-2 and TRBJ2-5; 8 bases line up with TRBD1. V was clipped by 5 bases and J by 5 bases; unmatched bases: 10. Looked up from germline, CDR1 is SGHAT and CDR2 is FQNNGV. CDR3 length: 15 amino acids. CDR3 coding DNA: TGTGCCAGCAGCCTCAATCGGACAGGGTCGGAGACCCAGTACTTC. The encoded protein is CASSLNRTGSETQYF.

Only one count was recorded for this clone. V gene TRBV5-4 combines with J gene TRBJ1-2, with D unclear. CDR3 length: 14 amino acids. Germline values: CDR1 SGHNT, CDR2 YYREEE (reference sequence). Trimming removed 4 bases from V and 5 bases from J, with 15 bases in between. The CDR3 is CASSLSGVVYGYTF. The CDR3, as DNA: TGTGCCAGCAGCCTCTCTGGGGTAGTTTATGGCTACACCTTC.

The rearrangement joins TRBV5-1 to TRBJ2-5, with D possibly being TRBD2 (6 bases). Germline V gene lookup returns CDR1 SGHRS and CDR2 YFSETQ. V gave up 1 base and J gave up 4 bases, with 14 bases separating them. The CDR3 consists of 15 residues. CDR3 in DNA: TGCGCCAGCAGCTTGTGGGCCCCGGGAGCAGAGACCCAGTACTTC. It codes for CASSLWAPGAETQYF.

This chain uses TRBV27 with TRBJ1-4; D unresolved. The CDR3 length is 14 residues. Germline-derived CDR1 and CDR2 are MNHEY and SMNVEV (reference sequence). V was shortened by 4 bases and J by 8 bases, with 14 bases between the two germline ends. CDR3 amino acids: CASSSRTYGEKLFF. In nucleotides, the CDR3 is TGTGCCAGCAGTTCCCGCACCTACGGGGAAAAACTGTTTTTT.

This chain connects TRBV6-1 to TRBJ2-1, with 8 bases aligning to TRBD1. The V gene end was trimmed by 3 bases and the J gene end by 4 bases; junction bases not matched to a gene: 8. Germline V gives CDR1 MNHNS, CDR2 SASEGT. CDR3 length equals 16 residues. The CDR3 sequence: CASSEYRDRRYNEQFF. DNA for the CDR3: TGTGCCAGCAGTGAGTACCGGGACAGGAGATACAATGAGCAGTTCTTC.

The sample holds one count of this clone. The J gene is TRBJ2-7, the V gene TRBV10-1; 9 nucleotides line up with TRBD1. With V trimmed by 5 bases and J by 6 bases, 5 bases remained unmatched. Germline V gene data show CDR1 as WNHNN and CDR2 as SYGVQD (reference sequence). The CDR3 runs to 13 residues. As DNA, the CDR3 is TGCGCCAGCAGTAGAGGACAGGGGTCCGAGCAGTACTTC. Its translation: CASSRGQGSEQYF.

The chain carries TRBV27 and TRBJ1-2; the match to TRBD1 covers 7 bases. The length of the CDR3 is 15 residues. Germline V gives CDR1 MNHEY, CDR2 SMNVEV (reference sequence). J lost 2 bases, V lost 3 bases, and 6 bases had no gene match. CDR3 loop: CASSLAGTANYGYTF. CDR3 nucleotide sequence: TGTGCCAGCAGTTTGGCCGGGACAGCGAACTATGGCTACACCTTC.

The rearrangement joins TRBV18 to TRBJ2-2, with D perhaps TRBD2 (6 bases). Trimming pared 3 bases from V and 5 bases from J, leaving 13 bases between. This CDR3 has 15 residues. Looked up from germline, CDR1 is KGHSH and CDR2 is LQKENI. CDR3 residues: CASSPSGLGTGELFF. CDR3 in DNA: TGTGCCAGCTCACCCTCGGGACTGGGAACCGGGGAGCTGTTTTTT.

The chain links TRBV10-3 to TRBJ1-2, with a weak D call TRBD1 (5 bases). The CDR3 has 14 amino acids. V dropped 3 bases and J dropped 8 bases, with 16 bases sitting between them. CDR1 is ENHRY and CDR2 is SYGVKD in the germline V gene. CDR3 protein: CAISDLGREGGYTF. CDR3 coding DNA: TGTGCCATCAGTGACCTTGGCAGGGAGGGAGGCTACACCTTC.

There are many counts of this clone. The chain has TRBV6-1 and TRBJ2-4; D call uncertain. Trimming stripped 6 bases from V and 5 bases from J, with 14 bases between. Looked up from germline, CDR1 is MNHNS and CDR2 is SASEGT. CDR3 length: 14 residues. The CDR3 is CASSQSITENIQYF. The CDR3 nucleotides read TGTGCCAGCAGCCAATCTATCACAGAAAACATTCAGTACTTC.

V gene TRBV7-2 combines with J gene TRBJ2-7, with D maybe TRBD1 (5 bases). The CDR3 totals 14 residues. V dropped 1 base and J dropped 0 bases, with 7 bases sitting between them. CDR1 and CDR2 from the germline V gene are SGHTA and FQGNSA. The CDR3 reads CASSLGRGSYEQYF. CDR3 in DNA: TGTGCCAGCAGCTTAGGAAGGGGCTCCTACGAGCAGTACTTC.

The chain links TRBV29-1 to TRBJ1-2; 8 bases align to TRBD1. This CDR3 contains 13 residues. Unmatched junction bases numbered 12, after V lost 7 bases and J lost 8 bases. Germline V lookup: CDR1 SQVTM, CDR2 ANQGSEA. The CDR3: CSATVTGGRGYTF. The CDR3 coding sequence is TGCAGCGCGACCGTTACAGGGGGTAGAGGCTACACCTTC.

The CDR3 is CATSRDGTHTDTQYF. The CDR3 nucleotides are TGTGCCACCAGCAGAGATGGGACGCACACAGATACGCAGTATTTT. J is TRBJ2-3 and V is TRBV15; D possibly matches TRBD1 or TRBD2 (5 bases each). CDR3 size: 15 residues. Germline V lookup: CDR1 LNHNV, CDR2 YYDKDF (reference sequence). Trimming took off 0 bases at V and 2 bases at J, with 9 bases between the two ends.